These T cell receptor beta chains were read from a single sample in a study of blood T cell repertoires in COVID-19. Sequencing was performed with immunoSEQ multiplex PCR; in TCRdb, only in-frame clones are kept and a portion is missing. The sample lists some 120,000 clones, 80% seen once, with roughly 25% in the top ten. Sample: peripheral blood. The receptor source for this set is a human donor in a cohort sampled during active COVID-19. The CDR3 runs from the conserved cysteine through the conserved F or W. A D gene is named only where the DNA matches it firmly. Clone size is shown for a subset of rows, as once, few, many or a class of expanded clone.

V gene	D gene	J gene	clone size	CDR3 DNA	CDR3 protein
TRBV6-5	TRBD2	TRBJ2-7	few	TGTGCCAGCAGACTACTAGCGGGGCCCTACGAGCAGTACTTC	CASRLLAGPYEQYF
TRBV19	-	TRBJ1-4	-	TGTGCCAGCAAGAGAACCACAGGGATAAATGAAAAACTGTTTTTT	CASKRTTGINEKLFF
TRBV3-1/TRBV3-2	TRBD1	TRBJ1-2	few	TGTGCCAGCAGCCCCGGACAGGGCTATGGCTACACCTTC	CASSPGQGYGYTF
TRBV5-4	-	TRBJ2-1	-	TGTGCCAGCCGAGGCATGGCCCTAAGTAATGAGCAGTTCTTC	CASRGMALSNEQFF
TRBV7-8	TRBD1	TRBJ2-7	-	TGTGCCAGCAGCTTAGAGGGTGGGGGACAGGGGTCCTACGAGCAGTACTTC	CASSLEGGGQGSYEQYF
TRBV5-6	TRBD1	TRBJ1-1	-	TGTGCCAGCAGCTCCTGGACAGGGGGATCTGAAGCTTTCTTT	CASSSWTGGSEAFF
TRBV9	-	TRBJ1-3	-	TGTGCCAGCAGCCCAGAGTACAGGTCTATCTCCGGAAACACCATATATTTT	CASSPEYRSISGNTIYF
TRBV4-3	TRBD1	TRBJ2-4	-	TGCGCCAGCAGCCAAGTGAGGACAGGGCGGGACATTCAGTACTTC	CASSQVRTGRDIQYF
TRBV28	-	TRBJ1-4	-	TGTGCCAGCAGTACTCTCATCCTTTCGGGGGTTAAAGAGGAGAAACTGTTTTTT	CASSTLILSGVKEEKLFF
TRBV6-2/TRBV6-3	-	TRBJ1-5	-	TGTGCCAGCAGTTACTCCGACAGCTACAATCAGCCCCAGCATTTT	CASSYSDSYNQPQHF
TRBV6-5	TRBD2	TRBJ2-5	-	TGTGCCAGCAGTTCTAGCGGGAGGGCCAATCGTGAGACCCAGTACTTC	CASSSSGRANRETQYF
TRBV5-4	TRBD1	TRBJ1-1	-	TGTGCCAGCAGCTATGACAGGGGGCCAGCTTTCTTT	CASSYDRGPAFF
TRBV6-1	TRBD1	TRBJ1-1	-	TGTGCCAGCAGTGCCGGACAGGGTCGATCAGGATTGGGCACTGAAGCTTTCTTT	CASSAGQGRSGLGTEAFF
TRBV7-2	TRBD1	TRBJ2-7	once	TGTGCCAGCAGCCTCACAGGGGGCTACGAGCAGTACTTC	CASSLTGGYEQYF
TRBV2	-	TRBJ2-2	-	TGTGCCACCCTAGAGGGGGTGGGCACCGGGGAGCTGTTTTTT	CATLEGVGTGELFF
TRBV9	TRBD2	TRBJ2-1	-	TGTGCCAGCAACAAACTAGCGGCCAGCTCCTACAATGAGCAGTTCTTC	CASNKLAASSYNEQFF
TRBV18	-	TRBJ1-2	few	TGTGCCAGCTCACCATTCACAGACTATGGCTACACCTTC	CASSPFTDYGYTF
TRBV9	TRBD2	TRBJ2-7	-	TGTGCCAGCAGCGCCGGGACTAGCGGGAAGGAATTTTACGAGCAGTACTTC	CASSAGTSGKEFYEQYF
TRBV28	TRBD1	TRBJ1-5	-	TGTGCCAGCAGTACAGGGGCCCTTTATCAGCCCCAGCATTTT	CASSTGALYQPQHF
TRBV3-1/TRBV3-2	-	TRBJ2-1	-	TGTGCCAGCAGCTCCCGGATGGGCGATGAGCAGTTCTTC	CASSSRMGDEQFF
TRBV7-3	TRBD2	TRBJ2-3	-	TGTGCCAGCAGCCCCGGGACTAGCGGGAGGAATACGCAGTATTTT	CASSPGTSGRNTQYF
TRBV21-1	-	TRBJ1-5	-	TGTGCCAGCAGCAAATGGGCGGGGCGGGTCAATCAGCCCCAGCATTTT	CASSKWAGRVNQPQHF
TRBV28	-	TRBJ2-7	once	TGTGCCAGCAGTTTAATTCAGGGTGCTGACGAGCAGTACTTC	CASSLIQGADEQYF
TRBV7-3	-	TRBJ2-2	-	TGTGCCAGCAGCTTAATCCGAGCGCAGAACACCGGGGAGCTGTTTTTT	CASSLIRAQNTGELFF
TRBV11-2	TRBD1	TRBJ1-5	few	TGTGCCAGCAGCTCGCAAGGGGGCCAGCCCCAGCATTTT	CASSSQGGQPQHF
TRBV7-9	TRBD1	TRBJ2-7	-	TGTGCCAGCAGCCGACAGGGGGCGAACCACGAGCAGTACTTC	CASSRQGANHEQYF
TRBV6-2/TRBV6-3	-	TRBJ2-5	-	TGTGCCAGCAGTTTAGGGACACCCAGATGGCAAGAGACCCAGTACTTC	CASSLGTPRWQETQYF
TRBV18	TRBD2	TRBJ2-7	-	TGTGCCAGCTCACCAATTAGCGGGAGGGAGTACGACGAGCAGTACTTC	CASSPISGREYDEQYF